A selection of T cell receptor beta chains follows, all from one sample in a study of Ad26.COV2.S vaccination and SARS-CoV-2 variants. Clones were sequenced by immunoSEQ multiplex PCR, and TCRdb holds only the in-frame ones, with some missing. Here the sample spans about 330,000 clones, about nine tenths being singletons. Sequenced here: peripheral blood, sampled in a trial of Ad26.COV2.S vaccine versus placebo. Receptors originate from a person between 18 and 59 years old who received the Ad26.COV2.S COVID-19 vaccine or a placebo. Each CDR3 is given with its conserved first and last residue. D genes are given only for firm matches. Expanded clones are given a class, and other clones once, few, many or no size at all.

J gene,V gene,clone size,D gene,CDR3 DNA,CDR3 protein
TRBJ2-2,TRBV29-1,.,.,TGCAGCGCTCCGGCGGGCCCGAACACCGGGGAGCTGTTTTTT,CSAPAGPNTGELFF
TRBJ1-3,TRBV4-1,.,.,TGCGCCAGCAGCCCGTACGGACAGTTAAACCCCTCTGGAAACACCATATATTTT,CASSPYGQLNPSGNTIYF
TRBJ2-5,TRBV5-4,.,TRBD2,TGTGCCAGCAGCCCTACTAGCGGGGGGTACCAAGAGACCCAGTACTTC,CASSPTSGGYQETQYF
TRBJ2-1,TRBV9,.,TRBD2,TGTGCCAGCAGCGGGAGACTAGCGGGAAATTACAATGAGCAGTTCTTC,CASSGRLAGNYNEQFF
TRBJ2-5,TRBV6-6,.,.,TGTGCCAGCAGCCCCCGAGAGACCCAGTACTTC,CASSPRETQYF
TRBJ1-2,TRBV4-1,many,TRBD1,TGCGCCAGCAGCCATCCCAGAGACAGGGGGAGCTTCTATGGCTACACCTTC,CASSHPRDRGSFYGYTF
TRBJ2-5,TRBV13,.,.,TGTGCCAGCAGCTTATACCTTAGTGGAGATTTGGGGACAGAGACCCAGTACTTC,CASSLYLSGDLGTETQYF
TRBJ1-1,TRBV9,.,.,TGTGCCAGCAGCGTAGAAGGGACACGTGAAGCTTTCTTT,CASSVEGTREAFF
TRBJ2-5,TRBV5-1,once,TRBD1,TGCGCCAGCAGCTCCCTGGACAGGGGCCAAGAGACCCAGTACTTC,CASSSLDRGQETQYF
TRBJ2-7,TRBV5-1,.,TRBD2,TGCGCCAGCACCCAAGGGAGGGCCGGAAGCTCCTACGAGCAGTACTTC,CASTQGRAGSSYEQYF
TRBJ1-1,TRBV11-1,.,.,TGTGCCAGCAGCTTAAAGCAGGGATCGAACACTGAAGCTTTCTTT,CASSLKQGSNTEAFF
TRBJ1-1,TRBV12-3/TRBV12-4,few,.,TGTGCCAGCAGTTTCAGCAGGGTTGAAGCTTTCTTT,CASSFSRVEAFF